The present TCR beta chain was sequenced within a study of T cells in Graves' hyperthyroidism and ophthalmopathy. Regions amplified from RNA transcripts were the TCR beta CDR3 regions. First-round RT-PCR with HTBI primers amplified the TCR CDR3 region. TCRdb independently ran MiXCR on the multiplex PCR reads; one entry per CDR3 protein. The table lists almost 350,000 distinct CDR3 sequences, about a sixth of them singletons. V shed 6 bases and J shed 3 bases, with 15 bases lying between them. This CDR3 is 14 amino acids long. Germline CDR1 MDHEN, CDR2 SYDVKM. This clonotype came up many times. The TCR comes from a middle-aged woman with Graves' ophthalmopathy. The chain joins TRBV28 to TRBJ2-7, with D perhaps matching TRBD1 or TRBD2 (5 bases each). The sequencing sample was made of blood. CDR3 coding DNA: TGTGCCAGCAGATCCGGGACCATCCTCTACGAGCAGTACTTC. Translated: CASRSGTILYEQYF.